This T cell receptor (beta chain) was identified during a study of T cells in Graves' hyperthyroidism and ophthalmopathy. When ophthalmopathy did not progress within 18 months, Graves' hyperthyroidism was considered stable. Trimming removed 7 bases from V and 2 bases from J, with 7 bases in between. Germline CDR1 SQVTM, CDR2 ANQGSEA. The length of the CDR3 is 11 residues. Remarks on this clonotype: Likely a read error: the CDR3 ends without its conserved phenylalanine or tryptophan.

From RNA transcripts, TCR beta CDR3 regions were amplified. An initial round of RT-PCR targeting the TCR CDR3 relied on the HTBI primer set. One entry per CDR3 protein, called by TCRdb with MiXCR from the multiplex PCR reads. Of over 90,000 distinct CDR3 sequences detected, 47% appear once; the ten largest clones hold approximately 30%. The V and J genes are TRBV29-1 and TRBJ2-3; D is uncertain. The receptor comes from a man aged 40-49 years with Graves' hyperthyroidism. The sequenced material came from blood. The CDR3 DNA is TGCAGCGCAACCCCCACAGATACGCAGTATTAT. It encodes CSATPTDTQYY.